Following are 24 T cell receptor beta chains from one sample sequenced in a study of blood T cell repertoires in COVID-19. Clones were sequenced by immunoSEQ multiplex PCR, and TCRdb holds only the in-frame ones, with some missing. Among a few hundred thousand clones listed, less than 90% were seen once. Input material: peripheral blood. The receptors originated from a woman in her forties or fifties with acute or convalescent COVID-19.

This clone was seen a single time. The chain combines TRBV9 with TRBJ2-1; no clear D gene. The V end was cut by 0 bases, the J end by 10 bases, with 11 bases between. The CDR3 consists of 13 residues. Germline V gives CDR1 SGDLS, CDR2 YYNGEE. CDR3 loop: CASSVAPHGEQFF. DNA of the CDR3: TGTGCCAGCAGCGTAGCCCCGCACGGGGAGCAGTTCTTC.

This clone was recorded many times. CDR3 nucleotides: TGTGCCAGCAGTGAGACTAGCGAAAACACCGGGGAGCTGTTTTTT. As protein: CASSETSENTGELFF. This rearrangement joins TRBV6-2 or TRBV6-3 to TRBJ2-2; 8 nucleotides line up with TRBD2. Germline assignment: CDR1 MNHEY and CDR2 SVGEGT. This CDR3 spans 15 amino acids. V gave up 5 bases and J gave up 2 bases; unmatched junction bases: 4.

CDR3 in amino acids: CASSEPERGSYEQYF. The CDR3 DNA reads TGCGCCAGCAGTGAGCCAGAGCGGGGGTCCTACGAGCAGTACTTC. The rearrangement links TRBV10-2 to TRBJ2-7, with 8 nucleotides matching TRBD2. Germline CDR1 reads WSHSY; CDR2 reads SAAADI. This CDR3 comprises 15 residues. V lost 2 bases and J lost 1; bases outside the gene matches: 4.

This sequence joins TRBV18 and TRBJ2-3; tentative D call: TRBD2 (6 bases). CDR1 is KGHSH and CDR2 is LQKENI in the germline V gene. Trimming pared 4 bases from V and 5 bases from J, leaving 10 bases between. The CDR3 consists of 13 residues. CDR3 nucleotides: TGTGCCAGCTCACTTAGCGGTCGAGATACGCAGTATTTT. Protein: CASSLSGRDTQYF. The variable domain in full, with the rest retrieved from reference TRBV18 and TRBJ2-3, is NAGVMQNPRHLVRRRGQEARLRCSPMKGHSHVYWYRQLPEEGLKFMVYLQKENIIDESGMPKERFSAEFPKEGPSILRIQQVVRGDSAAYFCASSLSGRDTQYFGPGTRLTVL.

The CDR3 sequence: CASSSGTSGLYEQYF. The CDR3 DNA is TGTGCCAGTAGTAGCGGGACTAGCGGACTCTACGAGCAGTACTTC. The rearrangement uses TRBV19 and TRBJ2-7; 11 nucleotides align to TRBD2. There are 15 residues in the CDR3. The junction had 5 bases not matched to a gene; V was cut back by 4 bases and J by 3 bases. Germline-derived CDR1 and CDR2 are LNHDA and SQIVND (reference sequence). Full variable domain (remainder filled in from reference TRBV19 and TRBJ2-7): DGGITQSPKYLFRKEGQNVTLSCEQNLNHDAMYWYRQDPGQGLRLIYYSQIVNDFQKGDIAEGYSVSREKKESFPLTVTSAQKNPTAFYLCASSSGTSGLYEQYFGPGTRLTVT.

This sequence joins TRBV7-2 and TRBJ2-3; 10 bases align to TRBD2. V shed 1 base and J 4 bases; nucleotides not matched to a gene: 8. Germline CDR1 and CDR2: SGHTA and FQGNSA. This CDR3 has 17 residues. CDR3 region: CASSLDASGSTADTQYF. CDR3 DNA sequence: TGTGCCAGCAGCTTAGATGCTAGCGGGAGCACTGCAGATACGCAGTATTTT.

The chain employs TRBV4-3 and TRBJ2-3, with 7 bases aligning to TRBD2. The CDR3 loop spans 15 amino acids. J was trimmed by 6 bases and V by 0 bases; bases with no gene match: 6. Germline V gene sequence: CDR1 LGHNA, CDR2 YSLEER. This CDR3 reads CASSQELRGTDTQYF. The DNA of the CDR3 is TGCGCCAGCAGCCAAGAACTGCGGGGGACGGATACGCAGTATTTT.

The CDR3 protein is CASSQVGGANTGELFF. The CDR3 nucleotides read TGCGCCAGCAGCCAAGTCGGGGGGGCGAACACCGGGGAGCTGTTTTTT. The chain couples TRBV4-1 to TRBJ2-2; TRBD2 agrees at 8 bases. The V gene's germline CDR1 is MGHRA and CDR2 YSYEKL. The CDR3 length is 16 residues. The junction had 1 base not matched to a gene; V was cut back by 1 base and J by 0 bases.

The rearrangement links TRBV6-1 to TRBJ1-5; no reliable D call. The CDR3 contains 16 residues. V lost 3 bases and J lost 4, with 16 bases in between. The germline gives CDR1 MNHNS, CDR2 SASEGT. CDR3 sequence reads: CASSEEDGIGNQPQHF. CDR3 nucleotide sequence: TGTGCCAGCAGTGAGGAGGACGGAATCGGAAATCAGCCCCAGCATTTT.

The CDR3 loop is CAISAMGAGGSDTQYF. Written as DNA, the CDR3 is TGTGCCATCAGCGCCATGGGGGCGGGAGGGTCAGATACGCAGTATTTT. This chain joins TRBV10-3 and TRBJ2-3, with 9 bases lining up with TRBD2. V shed 6 bases, J shed 4 bases, and the junction held 11 bases outside the gene matches. CDR1 and CDR2 from the germline V gene are ENHRY and SYGVKD. The CDR3 loop spans 16 amino acids.

V gene TRBV7-9 combines with J gene TRBJ2-1; possible D gene TRBD1, 7 bases. V was shortened by 3 bases and J by 6 bases, with 15 bases between the two germline ends. Germline CDR1 and CDR2: SEHNR and FQNEAQ (reference sequence). The CDR3 runs to 15 residues. CDR3 in amino acids: CASSLEGAATNEQFF. For the CDR3, the DNA is TGTGCCAGCAGCTTGGAGGGGGCAGCGACCAATGAGCAGTTCTTC.

The V call is TRBV7-8, the J call TRBJ1-2, with D possibly being TRBD1 (5 bases). Trimming removed 1 base from V and 7 bases from J, with 10 bases in between. Looked up from germline, CDR1 is SGHVS and CDR2 is FQNEAQ. The CDR3 is made up of 13 amino acids. The DNA for the CDR3 is TGTGCCAGCAGCTTAGGGGGCGGGGCTGGCTACACCTTC. It specifies CASSLGGGAGYTF.

The chain combines TRBV5-4 with TRBJ2-2; TRBD2 agrees at 7 bases. The germline CDR1 and CDR2 sequences are SGHNT and YYREEE (reference sequence). J was trimmed by 2 bases and V by 0 bases; bases with no gene match: 4. This CDR3 comprises 16 residues. The CDR3 region has the DNA TGTGCCAGCAGCTTGGCACTAGCGAGCAACACCGGGGAGCTGTTTTTT. It yields the protein CASSLALASNTGELFF.

The chain recombines TRBV19 with TRBJ2-5; a weak D match, TRBD1 (6 bases). Trimming shortened V by 6 bases and J by 2 bases, and 19 bases separated the two germline ends. CDR1 is LNHDA and CDR2 is SQIVND in the germline V gene (reference sequence). The CDR3 runs to 16 residues. Here the CDR3 reads CASRPEGARGQETQYF. For the CDR3, the DNA is TGTGCCAGTAGACCGGAAGGGGCGAGGGGGCAAGAGACCCAGTACTTC.

The chain joins TRBV27 to TRBJ1-2; D gene unclear. The CDR3 length is 13 residues. V was cut by 3 bases and J by 3 bases, with 8 bases left in between. Germline V gene sequence: CDR1 MNHEY, CDR2 SMNVEV (reference sequence). This CDR3 is CASSFDNYYGYTF. For the CDR3, the DNA is TGTGCCAGCAGTTTTGACAATTACTATGGCTACACCTTC.

The rearrangement uses TRBV7-2 and TRBJ1-2; 8 positions agree with TRBD1. CDR1 and CDR2 from the germline V gene are SGHTA and FQGNSA. V lost 4 bases, J lost 4 bases, and 11 bases stayed unmatched. The CDR3 is 16 residues long. CDR3 bases: TGTGCCAGCAGCTCCCCGACAGGGGAGGGACCCTATGGCTACACCTTC. Translating gives CASSSPTGEGPYGYTF.

The chain joins TRBV7-2 to TRBJ2-5, with 14 bases fitting TRBD2. Looked up from germline, CDR1 is SGHTA and CDR2 is FQGNSA. The V gene end was trimmed by 6 bases and the J gene end by 3 bases; junction bases not matched to a gene: 6. The length of the CDR3 is 16 residues. The CDR3 is CASRRTSGGSEETQYF. As DNA, the CDR3 is TGTGCCAGCAGACGGACTAGCGGGGGGTCGGAAGAGACCCAGTACTTC.

In DNA, the CDR3 is TGTGCCTATATACACCGGGACAGACCCACAGATACGCAGTATTTT. As protein: CAYIHRDRPTDTQYF. The gene calls are TRBV30 and TRBJ2-3, with 7 bases identical to TRBD1. The CDR3 totals 15 residues. The germline V gene has CDR1 GTSNPN and CDR2 SVGIG (reference sequence). The junction had 12 bases not matched to a gene; V was cut back by 7 bases and J by 2 bases.

The rearrangement joins TRBV4-1 to TRBJ2-1, with 9 bases matching TRBD1. Germline-derived CDR1 and CDR2 are MGHRA and YSYEKL. V lost 4 bases to trimming and J lost 6 bases; unmatched junction nucleotides: 13. This CDR3 has 17 residues. The CDR3 sequence is CASSPGAVTGGFNEQFF. The CDR3 nucleotides read TGCGCCAGCAGCCCCGGAGCGGTGACAGGGGGGTTCAATGAGCAGTTCTTC.

This chain uses TRBV6-5 with TRBJ2-3; the match to TRBD1 covers 10 bases. CDR3 length: 15 amino acids. Per the germline V gene, CDR1 is MNHEY and CDR2 is SVGAGI. After removal of 8 bases from V and 1 base from J, the junction contained 6 bases not matched to a gene. The CDR3 loop is CASCCGTGGTDTQYF. CDR3 in DNA: TGTGCCAGCTGTTGCGGGACAGGGGGCACAGATACGCAGTATTTT.

The chain links TRBV19 to TRBJ2-2; no reliable D call. The CDR3 sequence is 13 residues long. Trimming cost V 4 bases and J 8 bases, with 11 bases left between them. Looked up from germline, CDR1 is LNHDA and CDR2 is SQIVND (reference sequence). The DNA of the CDR3 is TGTGCCAGTAGTAAAGTCTCAGAAGGGGAGCTGTTTTTT. It specifies CASSKVSEGELFF.

The genes are TRBV5-1 and TRBJ2-3; TRBD2 matches 8 bases. V shed 0 bases and J 2 bases; nucleotides not matched to a gene: 5. The germline V gene has CDR1 SGHRS and CDR2 YFSETQ. This CDR3 region has 16 residues. CDR3 coding DNA: TGCGCCAGCAGCTTGGGGTGGCGGGAGGACACAGATACGCAGTATTTT. It codes for CASSLGWREDTDTQYF.

The CDR3 DNA follows: TGTGCCATCAGTGACACTGGCGGGGGGGCAACCGGGGAGCTGTTTTTT. Its protein is CAISDTGGGATGELFF. The chain links TRBV10-3 to TRBJ2-2, with 9 bases matching TRBD2. Germline V gene data show CDR1 as ENHRY and CDR2 as SYGVKD. V dropped 3 bases and J dropped 5; count of bases not matched to a gene: 7. The CDR3 length is 16 residues.

V and J are TRBV3-1 (or the pseudogene TRBV3-2) and TRBJ1-1; tentative D call: TRBD1 (6 bases). The V gene's germline CDR1 is LGHDT and CDR2 YNNKEL (reference sequence). The CDR3 contains 14 residues. V dropped 4 bases and J dropped 5 bases, with 14 bases sitting between them. The CDR3 region has the DNA TGTGCCAGCAGCCCCGGGGGGGCCGGGACTGAAGCTTTCTTT. Translation gives CASSPGGAGTEAFF.